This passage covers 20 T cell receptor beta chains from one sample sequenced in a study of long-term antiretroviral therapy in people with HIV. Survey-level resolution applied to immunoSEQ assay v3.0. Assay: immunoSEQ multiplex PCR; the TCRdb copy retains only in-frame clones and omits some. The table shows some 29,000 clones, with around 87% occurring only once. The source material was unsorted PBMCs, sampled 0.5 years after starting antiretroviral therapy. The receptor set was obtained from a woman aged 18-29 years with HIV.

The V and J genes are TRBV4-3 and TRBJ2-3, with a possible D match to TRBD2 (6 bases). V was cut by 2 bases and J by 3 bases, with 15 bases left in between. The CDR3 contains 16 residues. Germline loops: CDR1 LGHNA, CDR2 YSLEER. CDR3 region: CASSQKGTSSTDTQYF. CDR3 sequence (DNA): TGCGCCAGCAGCCAAAAAGGGACTTCTTCGACAGATACGCAGTATTTT.

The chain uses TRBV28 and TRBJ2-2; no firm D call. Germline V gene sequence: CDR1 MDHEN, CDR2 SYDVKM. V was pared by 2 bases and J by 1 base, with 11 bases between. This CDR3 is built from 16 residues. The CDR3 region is CASSLDFGLNTGELFF. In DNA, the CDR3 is TGTGCCAGCAGTTTAGATTTCGGGCTGAACACCGGGGAGCTGTTTTTT.

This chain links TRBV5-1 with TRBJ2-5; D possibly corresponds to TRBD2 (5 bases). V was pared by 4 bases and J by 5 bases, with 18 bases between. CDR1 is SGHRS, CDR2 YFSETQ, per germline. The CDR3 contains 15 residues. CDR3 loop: CASSHLMGAGETQYF. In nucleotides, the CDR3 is TGCGCCAGCAGCCATCTCATGGGTGCGGGCGAGACCCAGTACTTC.

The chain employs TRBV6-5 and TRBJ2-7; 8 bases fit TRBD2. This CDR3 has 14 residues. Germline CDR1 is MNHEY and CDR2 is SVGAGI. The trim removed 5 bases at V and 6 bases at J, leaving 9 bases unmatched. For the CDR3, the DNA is TGTGCCAGCAGTCGAAGCGGGAGAGCTTTCGAGCAGTACTTC. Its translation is CASSRSGRAFEQYF.

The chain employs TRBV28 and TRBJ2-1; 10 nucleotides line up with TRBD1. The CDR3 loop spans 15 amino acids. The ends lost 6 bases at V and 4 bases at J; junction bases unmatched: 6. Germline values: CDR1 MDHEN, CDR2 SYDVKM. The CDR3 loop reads CASSRTGGAYNEQFF. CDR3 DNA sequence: TGTGCCAGCAGCCGGACAGGGGGAGCATACAATGAGCAGTTCTTC.

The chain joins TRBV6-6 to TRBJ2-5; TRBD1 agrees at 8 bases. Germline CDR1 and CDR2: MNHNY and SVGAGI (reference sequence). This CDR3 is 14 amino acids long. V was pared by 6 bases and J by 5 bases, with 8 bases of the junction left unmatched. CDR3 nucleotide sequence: TGTGCCAGCAGCAGGGGGCAAGGAGGGGAGACCCAGTACTTC. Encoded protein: CASSRGQGGETQYF.

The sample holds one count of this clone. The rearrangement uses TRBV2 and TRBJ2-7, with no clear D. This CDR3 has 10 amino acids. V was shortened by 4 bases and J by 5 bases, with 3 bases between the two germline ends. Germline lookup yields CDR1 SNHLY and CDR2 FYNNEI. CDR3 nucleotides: TGTGCCAGCAGTGGAGACGAGCAGTACTTC. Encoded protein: CASSGDEQYF.

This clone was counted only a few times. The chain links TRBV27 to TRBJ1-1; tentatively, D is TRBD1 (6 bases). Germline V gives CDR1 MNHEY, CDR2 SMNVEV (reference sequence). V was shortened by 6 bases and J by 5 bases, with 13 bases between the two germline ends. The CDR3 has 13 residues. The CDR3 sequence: CASRGGGSTEAFF. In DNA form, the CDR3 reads TGTGCCAGCAGAGGGGGGGGTAGTACTGAAGCTTTCTTT.

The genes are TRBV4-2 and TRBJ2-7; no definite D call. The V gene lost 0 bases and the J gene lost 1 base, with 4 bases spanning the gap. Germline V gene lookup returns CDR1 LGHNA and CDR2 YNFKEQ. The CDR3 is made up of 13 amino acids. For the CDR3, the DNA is TGTGCCAGCAGCCAAGAACCGTCCTACGAGCAGTACTTC. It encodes CASSQEPSYEQYF.

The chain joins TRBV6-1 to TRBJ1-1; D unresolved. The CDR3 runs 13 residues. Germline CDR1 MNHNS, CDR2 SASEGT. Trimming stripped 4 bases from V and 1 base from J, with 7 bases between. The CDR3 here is CASSAQSNTEAFF. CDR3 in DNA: TGTGCCAGCAGTGCACAGTCGAACACTGAAGCTTTCTTT.

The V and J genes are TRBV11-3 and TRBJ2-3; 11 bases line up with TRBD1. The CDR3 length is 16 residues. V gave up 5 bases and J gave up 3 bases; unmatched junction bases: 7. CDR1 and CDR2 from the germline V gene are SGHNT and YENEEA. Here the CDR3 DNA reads TGTGCCAGCAGCCCCCGGACAGGGGGCGGGACAGATACGCAGTATTTT. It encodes CASSPRTGGGTDTQYF. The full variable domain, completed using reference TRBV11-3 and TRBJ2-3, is EAGVVQSPRYKIIEKKQPVAFWCNPISGHNTLYWYLQNLGQGPELLIRYENEEAVDDSQLPKDRFSAERLKGVDSTLKIQPAELGDSAVYLCASSPRTGGGTDTQYFGPGTRLTVL.

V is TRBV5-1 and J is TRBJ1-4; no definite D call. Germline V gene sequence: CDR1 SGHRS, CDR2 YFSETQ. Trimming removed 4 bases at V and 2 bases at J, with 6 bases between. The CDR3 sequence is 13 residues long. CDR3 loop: CASSLKTNEKLFF. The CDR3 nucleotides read TGCGCCAGCAGCCTCAAGACTAATGAAAAACTGTTTTTT. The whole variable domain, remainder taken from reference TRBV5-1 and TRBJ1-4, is KAGVTQTPRYLIKTRGQQVTLSCSPISGHRSVSWYQQTPGQGLQFLFEYFSETQRNKGNFPGRFSGRQFSNSRSEMNVSTLELGDSALYLCASSLKTNEKLFFGSGTQLSVL.

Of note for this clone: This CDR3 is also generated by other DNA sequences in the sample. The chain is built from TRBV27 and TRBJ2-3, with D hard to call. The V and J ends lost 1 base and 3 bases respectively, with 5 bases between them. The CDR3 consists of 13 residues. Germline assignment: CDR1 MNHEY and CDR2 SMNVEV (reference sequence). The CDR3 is CASSLYGTDTQYF. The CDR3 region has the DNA TGTGCCAGCAGTTTATACGGGACAGATACGCAGTATTTT.

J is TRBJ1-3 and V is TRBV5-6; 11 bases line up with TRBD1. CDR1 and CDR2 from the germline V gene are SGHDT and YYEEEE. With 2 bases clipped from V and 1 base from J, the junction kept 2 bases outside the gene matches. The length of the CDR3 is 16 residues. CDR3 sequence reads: CASSFWDRGSGNTIYF. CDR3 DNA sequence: TGTGCCAGCAGCTTCTGGGACAGGGGGTCTGGAAACACCATATATTTT.

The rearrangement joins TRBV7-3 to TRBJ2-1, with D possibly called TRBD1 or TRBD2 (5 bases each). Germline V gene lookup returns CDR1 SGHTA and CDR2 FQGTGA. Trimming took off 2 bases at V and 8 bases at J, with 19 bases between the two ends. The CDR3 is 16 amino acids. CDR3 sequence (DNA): TGTGCCAGCAGCTTAGGGGGAACTGGGGCTTGGCATGAGCAGTTCTTC. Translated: CASSLGGTGAWHEQFF.

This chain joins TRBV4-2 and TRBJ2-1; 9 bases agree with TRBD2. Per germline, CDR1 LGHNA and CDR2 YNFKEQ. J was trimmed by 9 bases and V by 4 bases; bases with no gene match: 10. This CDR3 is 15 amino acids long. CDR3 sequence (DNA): TGTGCCAGCAGCCTCCCGGGACTAGCAGATGGTGAGCAGTTCTTC. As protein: CASSLPGLADGEQFF.

The CDR3 loop is CASSRGTDNYGYTF. CDR3 DNA sequence: TGTGCCAGCAGCCGGGGGACAGATAACTATGGCTACACCTTC. The chain joins TRBV13 to TRBJ1-2; TRBD1 matches 7 bases. CDR1 is PRHDT and CDR2 is FYEKMQ in the germline V gene (reference sequence). V shed 5 bases and J 1 base; nucleotides not matched to a gene: 4. This CDR3 comprises 14 residues. Supplemented by reference TRBV13 and TRBJ1-2, the full variable domain reads AAGVIQSPRHLIKEKRETATLKCYPIPRHDTVYWYQQGPGQDPQFLISFYEKMQSDKGSIPDRFSAQQFSDYHSELNMSSLELGDSALYFCASSRGTDNYGYTFGSGTRLTVV.

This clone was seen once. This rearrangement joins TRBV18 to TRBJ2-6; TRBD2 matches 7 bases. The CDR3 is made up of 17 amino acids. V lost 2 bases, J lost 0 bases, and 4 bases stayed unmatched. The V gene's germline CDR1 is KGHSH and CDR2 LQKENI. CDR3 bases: TGTGCCAGCTCACCAACACTAGCGCTCTCTGGGGCCAACGTCCTGACTTTC. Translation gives CASSPTLALSGANVLTF.

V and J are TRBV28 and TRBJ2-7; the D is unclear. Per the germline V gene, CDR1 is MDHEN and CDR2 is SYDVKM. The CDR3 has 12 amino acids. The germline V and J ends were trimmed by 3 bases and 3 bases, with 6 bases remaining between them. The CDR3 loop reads CASSFSYYEQYF. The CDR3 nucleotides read TGTGCCAGCAGTTTCTCCTACTACGAGCAGTACTTC.

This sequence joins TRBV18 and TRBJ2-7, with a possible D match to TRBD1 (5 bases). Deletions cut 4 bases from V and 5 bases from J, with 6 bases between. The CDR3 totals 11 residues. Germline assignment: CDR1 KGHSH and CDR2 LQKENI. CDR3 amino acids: CASSQGNEQYF. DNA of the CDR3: TGTGCCAGCTCACAGGGGAACGAGCAGTACTTC.